A single TCR beta chain is shown here with its context. What it binds is not known. Anti-CD3/anti-CD28 beads served as a nonspecific positive control stimulus. CD4+ T cells upregulating both CD40 ligand and CD69 were sorted as responding cells. Before stimulation, PBMCs underwent CD8+ T cell depletion. This sample stems from a study of persistence of HIV-infected CD4 T cells. Findings and limits, study-wide: Degenerate expanded CDR3beta sequences were enriched among CMV- and Gag-responding cells.

This CDR3 is 13 amino acids long. Trimming at V came to 8 bases and at J to 3 bases, leaving 4 bases not matched to a gene. Germline V lookup: CDR1 SNHLY, CDR2 FYNNEI. This was the immunoSEQ version 4 assay in survey mode. This table comes from immunoSEQ multiplex PCR, and its TCRdb copy is limited to in-frame clones, with some not included. The sample contains around 47,000 clones, about nine tenths of which appear only once. The V and J genes are TRBV2 and TRBJ1-5; 7 bases fit TRBD1. This clonotype originated in an adult man with HIV who was CMV-seropositive. Sample: CD4+ T cells sorted from PBMCs after approximately 19-hour stimulation, taken from a patient who received antiretroviral therapy. CDR3 in DNA: TGTGCCAGCTCGGGACAGTACAATCAGCCCCAGCATTTT. It yields the protein CASSGQYNQPQHF.